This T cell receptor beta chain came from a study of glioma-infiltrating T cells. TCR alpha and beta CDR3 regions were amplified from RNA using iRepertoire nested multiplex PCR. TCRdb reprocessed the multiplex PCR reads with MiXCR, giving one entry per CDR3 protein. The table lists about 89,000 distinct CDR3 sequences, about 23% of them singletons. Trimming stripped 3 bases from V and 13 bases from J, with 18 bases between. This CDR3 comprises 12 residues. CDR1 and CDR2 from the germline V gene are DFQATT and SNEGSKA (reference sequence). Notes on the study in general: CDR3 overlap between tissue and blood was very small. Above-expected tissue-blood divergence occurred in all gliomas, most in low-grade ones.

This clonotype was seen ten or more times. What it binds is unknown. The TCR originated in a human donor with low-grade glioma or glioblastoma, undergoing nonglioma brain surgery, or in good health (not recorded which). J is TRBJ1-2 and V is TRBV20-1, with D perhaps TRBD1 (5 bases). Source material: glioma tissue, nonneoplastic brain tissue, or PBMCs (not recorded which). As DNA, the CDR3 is TGCAGTGCTAGTACCCTAGGGGTAGTAGCCACCTTC. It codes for CSASTLGVVATF.